The 8 T cell receptor beta chains below were found in one sample sequenced in a study of T cell repertoires in aging, cancer and after chemotherapy. Multiplex touch-down PCR with TRB-A/B primers amplified rearranged V-D-J TRB sequences. TCRdb re-called the multiplex PCR reads through MiXCR, storing one row per CDR3 protein. This sample yields approximately 3,000 distinct CDR3 sequences, of which almost 25% are seen a single time; about 10% belongs to the top ten. The template was genomic DNA from peripheral blood, not RNA. Specimen: blood. The receptor set was obtained from a human donor with a solid tumor.

The chain couples TRBV5-6 to TRBJ2-2, with 11 bases fitting TRBD2. In germline, CDR1 is SGHDT, CDR2 YYEEEE. J gave up 4 bases and V 0 bases, and 5 bases lay outside the gene matches. The CDR3 runs to 17 residues. For the CDR3, the DNA is TGTGCCAGCAGCTTGGCTCGGACTAGCGGGTCCACCGGGGAGCTGTTTTTT. This encodes CASSLARTSGSTGELFF.

In its sample, this clonotype is medium-sized. The chain combines TRBV18 with TRBJ2-7; D may be TRBD2 (6 bases). Germline assignment: CDR1 KGHSH and CDR2 LQKENI. The CDR3 totals 15 residues. Trimming left V 2 bases short and J 3 bases short, with 14 bases between. Here the CDR3 reads CASSPGSAGFYEQYF. The DNA of the CDR3 is TGTGCCAGCTCACCAGGGAGCGCGGGGTTCTACGAGCAGTACTTC.

By its share, this clonotype is medium-sized. In nucleotides, the CDR3 is TGTGCCAGCAGTTTTAGCGGTATCCGCGAAAAACTGTTTTTT. Translated, it gives CASSFSGIREKLFF. J is TRBJ1-4 and V is TRBV27; D is uncertain. The germline V gene has CDR1 MNHEY and CDR2 SMNVEV (reference sequence). V was cut by 3 bases and J by 8 bases, with 13 bases left in between. This CDR3 has 14 residues.

Relative to its sample, this clonotype is medium-sized. The chain employs TRBV27 and TRBJ2-7; 9 nucleotides agree with TRBD1. The junction had 7 bases not matched to a gene; V was cut back by 6 bases and J by 7 bases. CDR1 MNHEY and CDR2 SMNVEV come from the germline V gene (reference sequence). This CDR3 region has 13 residues. CDR3 DNA sequence: TGTGCCAGCAGCCAACAGGGGGCGGGTGAGCAGTACTTC. It specifies CASSQQGAGEQYF.

Relative to its sample, this clonotype is large (0.1 to 1%). This chain joins TRBV19 and TRBJ2-6; D is ambiguous. The length of the CDR3 is 16 residues. The V end was cut by 1 base, the J end by 4 bases, with 11 bases between. The germline V gene has CDR1 LNHDA and CDR2 SQIVND (reference sequence). CDR3 in amino acids: CASSIALGAGANVLTF. DNA for the CDR3: TGTGCCAGTAGTATAGCCCTGGGCGCCGGGGCCAACGTCCTGACTTTC. The whole variable domain, remainder taken from reference TRBV19 and TRBJ2-6, is DGGITQSPKYLFRKEGQNVTLSCEQNLNHDAMYWYRQDPGQGLRLIYYSQIVNDFQKGDIAEGYSVSREKKESFPLTVTSAQKNPTAFYLCASSIALGAGANVLTFGAGSRLTVL.

This clonotype has only a few counts. The V call is TRBV11-2, the J call TRBJ2-7; weak D call: TRBD1 (7 bases). The V gene lost 2 bases and the J gene lost 6 bases, with 23 bases spanning the gap. Germline V gene sequence: CDR1 SGHAT, CDR2 FQNNGV. The CDR3 is 17 amino acids. This CDR3 reads CASSLRRGGRGDSEQYF. As DNA, the CDR3 is TGTGCCAGCAGCTTAAGGAGGGGAGGCAGGGGGGATTCCGAGCAGTACTTC.

To note about this clonotype: The junction departs from germline at one end; a sequencing error may be responsible. The rearrangement joins TRBV29-1 to TRBJ2-1; 7 bases map to TRBD2. The CDR3 is made up of 16 amino acids. Germline CDR1 is SQVTM and CDR2 is ANQGSEA. CDR3 DNA: TGCGGCGTTGAAGGACTAGAGGGAGGGATTTACAATGAGCAGTTCTTC. Translated, it gives CGVEGLEGGIYNEQFF.

This clonotype was detected only a few times. This CDR3 reads CASSRALGGSSYNEQFF. CDR3 nucleotide sequence: TGTGCCAGCAGCCGGGCCCTGGGTGGGAGCTCCTACAATGAGCAGTTCTTC. V usage is TRBV14 and J usage is TRBJ2-1, with D possibly TRBD2 on 5 matching bases. The CDR3 runs 17 residues. CDR1 and CDR2 (germline): SGHDN, FVKESK. Trimming stripped 4 bases from V and 0 bases from J, with 16 bases between. Together with reference TRBV14 and TRBJ2-1, the CDR3 gives the full variable domain: EAGVTQFPSHSVIEKGQTVTLRCDPISGHDNLYWYRRVMGKEIKFLLHFVKESKQDESGMPNNRFLAERTGGTYSTLKVQPAELEDSGVYFCASSRALGGSSYNEQFFGPGTRLTVL.